These 12 T cell receptor beta chains came from one sample sequenced in a study of CD8 T cells in ankylosing spondylitis. Antigens of these TCRs are unknown. Via MiXCR, TCRdb re-called the 5' RACE reads, giving one row per CDR3 protein. This repertoire shows a few hundred thousand distinct CDR3 sequences, 17% found once; its top ten account for approximately 1%. Study outcomes and limitations: What appeared characteristic of ankylosing spondylitis blood was a TCR beta motif of 7 or 8 highly homologous variants.

The sequencing sample was made of blood, either unsorted or a sorted T cell fraction (not recorded which). These receptors all come from a male donor with ankylosing spondylitis.

J is TRBJ2-1 and V is TRBV20-1; perhaps TRBD1 as D (5 bases). CDR3 size: 15 residues. Trimming left V 6 bases short and J 0 bases short, with 15 bases between. From germline, CDR1 is DFQATT and CDR2 SNEGSKA (reference sequence). CDR3 coding DNA: TGCAGTGCCCTAAGGGGCTCCAGCTCCTACAATGAGCAGTTCTTC. The encoded protein is CSALRGSSSYNEQFF.

This clonotype showed up just a few times. The chain has TRBV6-2 or TRBV6-3 and TRBJ2-3, with TRBD2 matching over 16 bases. CDR1 and CDR2 (germline): MNHEY, SVGEGT. V lost 7 bases, J lost 2 bases, and 9 bases stayed unmatched. The CDR3 is 18 residues long. The DNA for the CDR3 is TGTGCCAGCACTCCATCGGGACTAGCGGGAGGGAACACAGATACGCAGTATTTT. This sequence encodes CASTPSGLAGGNTDTQYF.

V gene TRBV29-1 combines with J gene TRBJ2-1; 8 nucleotides agree with TRBD1. CDR1 and CDR2 (germline): SQVTM, ANQGSEA. The CDR3 has 17 residues. The ends lost 0 bases at V and 8 bases at J; junction bases unmatched: 15. CDR3 loop: CSVEDLRRPGGEYEQFF. CDR3 in DNA: TGCAGCGTTGAAGATCTTCGGCGGCCAGGGGGCGAGTATGAGCAGTTCTTC.

This clonotype was counted only a few times. The junction departs from the called germline gene at one end, perhaps through a read error. The gene calls are TRBV7-6 and TRBJ1-2, with 7 bases matching TRBD1. This CDR3 has 13 amino acids. Germline CDR1 and CDR2: SGHVS and FNYEAQ. CDR3 DNA sequence: TGTGCCAGCAGCTTAGCAGGAGGGGTTGGGACAGCCTTC. It specifies CASSLAGGVGTAF.

This clonotype was seen a handful of times. This chain uses TRBV20-1 with TRBJ2-2, with 7 bases aligning to TRBD2. The CDR3 is made up of 12 amino acids. Germline CDR1 DFQATT, CDR2 SNEGSKA (reference sequence). The CDR3 sequence is CSKSRGAGELFF. CDR3 sequence (DNA): TGCAGCAAAAGCCGGGGGGCCGGGGAGCTGTTTTTT.

The V gene is TRBV12-3 or TRBV12-4, the J gene TRBJ1-3; maybe TRBD1 (5 bases). Trimming took off 7 bases at V and 7 bases at J, with 14 bases between the two ends. CDR3 length: 13 amino acids. The DNA for the CDR3 is TGTGCCAGCATCTCCGACAGAGCCAACACCATATATTTT. It codes for CASISDRANTIYF.

This chain connects TRBV3-1 to TRBJ1-2; D remains unclear. The length of the CDR3 is 12 residues. V lost 3 bases to trimming and J lost 9 bases, with 11 bases between them. Looked up from germline, CDR1 is LGHDT and CDR2 is YNNKEL (reference sequence). The CDR3 protein is CASSQASGRYTF. CDR3 DNA sequence: TGTGCCAGCAGCCAGGCCTCAGGCCGCTACACCTTC.

This clonotype occurred a few times. The chain links TRBV24-1 to TRBJ2-1; D call uncertain. The CDR3 runs 15 residues. CDR1 is KGHDR, CDR2 SFDVKD, per germline. The V gene lost 2 bases and the J gene lost 0 bases, with 7 bases spanning the gap. CDR3 loop: CATSDSGRSYNEQFF. DNA for the CDR3: TGTGCCACCAGTGATTCGGGCCGCTCCTACAATGAGCAGTTCTTC.

This chain's CDR3 is CASSVTQGGEKLFF. The CDR3 bases are TGTGCCAGCAGCGTAACCCAGGGCGGTGAAAAACTGTTTTTT. The gene calls are TRBV9 and TRBJ1-4; D may be TRBD1 (5 bases). V lost 1 base and J lost 7, with 11 bases in between. The CDR3 extends over 14 amino acids. Germline loops: CDR1 SGDLS, CDR2 YYNGEE.

This clonotype has only a few counts. The chain carries TRBV12-3 or TRBV12-4 and TRBJ1-5; a possible D gene is TRBD1 (6 bases). This CDR3 has 14 residues. The V end was cut by 4 bases, the J end by 7 bases, with 14 bases between. The CDR3 sequence is CASSSWGQGQPQHF. In DNA, the CDR3 is TGTGCCAGCAGTTCCTGGGGGCAAGGACAGCCCCAGCATTTT.

J is TRBJ1-4 and V is TRBV20-1; D remains unclear. CDR1 DFQATT and CDR2 SNEGSKA come from the germline V gene (reference sequence). The germline V and J ends were trimmed by 5 bases and 12 bases, with 19 bases remaining between them. There are 13 residues in the CDR3. The CDR3 protein is CSASPSSGRELFF. CDR3 coding DNA: TGCAGTGCTTCCCCAAGTAGCGGGAGAGAACTGTTTTTT.

The chain uses TRBV5-1 and TRBJ2-2, with TRBD2 matching over 9 bases. The CDR3 covers 15 residues. Per germline, CDR1 SGHRS and CDR2 YFSETQ. V trimming: 6 bases; J trimming: 0 bases; junction bases outside the gene matches: 3. CDR3 region: CASIGGGANTGELFF. The CDR3 DNA sequence: TGCGCCAGCATTGGCGGGGGGGCGAACACCGGGGAGCTGTTTTTT.